This T cell receptor (beta chain) stems from a study of blood T cells in healthy people across ages. Study-level findings and limits: Diversity estimates drawn from one million T cells were deemed underestimates. Roughly linearly, TCR beta diversity per million T cells fell as age increased.

The CDR3 contains 15 residues. CDR1 is MDHEN, CDR2 SYDVKM, per germline. As concerns this clonotype: The antigen remains undetermined.

Primers used in a second PCR of about 7 to 11 cycles were a sample-barcoded 5' primer and a J-beta primer mix. TCRdb redid the calling of the 5' RACE reads with MiXCR, one entry per CDR3 protein. The sample consists of 1.2 million to 1.5 million distinct CDR3 sequences, 59% of them appearing once. This sequence originates from a man between 18 and 35 years old in good health. The chain employs TRBV28 and TRBJ2-7; the D is unclear. The J call could be wrong; TRBJ2-5 is a better fit for the DNA end. The source material was blood. This chain's CDR3 is CASRLASPVLETQYF. CDR3 nucleotides: TGTGCCAGCAGATTGGCCTCCCCGGTCTTGGAGACCCAGTACTTC.